The next 26 T cell receptor beta chains were all read from a single sample in a study of beta chain features in type 1 diabetes. Their target antigens are unknown. Findings and caveats of the study: In every one of the four CD4+ subsets, TCRB CDR3s were moderately but significantly shorter in Type 1 diabetes patients.

Reverse transcribing all isolated RNA meant expressed TCRB transcripts were sequenced. Sequencing used immunoSEQ multiplex PCR; TCRdb keeps in-frame clones, though not all of them. Here the sample spans around 710,000 clones, roughly an eighth being singletons. The sequenced sample was naive CD4+ T cells from blood. The receptor source for this set is a man aged 25 to 40 with type 1 diabetes.

V is TRBV10-3 and J is TRBJ1-4; no definite D call. Germline assignment: CDR1 ENHRY and CDR2 SYGVKD. This CDR3 is built from 13 residues. The ends were cut back, 4 bases at V and 6 bases at J, with 9 bases in the middle. The CDR3 DNA reads TGTGCCATCAGTGCCACCGAAGATGAAAAACTGTTTTTT. Translating it yields CAISATEDEKLFF.

A word on this clone: The same CDR3 also results from other DNA sequences found in this sample. The V gene is TRBV5-4, the J gene TRBJ1-2; the D is unclear. With 3 bases removed from V and 2 bases from J, the gap between germline ends came to 8 bases. Germline CDR1 SGHNT, CDR2 YYREEE (reference sequence). This CDR3 comprises 13 residues. CDR3 region: CASSSTENYGYTF. Written as DNA, the CDR3 is TGTGCCAGCAGCTCGACGGAGAACTATGGCTACACCTTC. Full variable domain (rest looked up from reference TRBV5-4 and TRBJ1-2): ETGVTQSPTHLIKTRGQQVTLRCSSQSGHNTVSWYQQALGQGPQFIFQYYREEENGRGNFPPRFSGLQFPNYSSELNVNALELDDSALYLCASSSTENYGYTFGSGTRLTVV.

This clone was picked up a small number of times. The chain couples TRBV7-2 to TRBJ2-3; 11 positions agree with TRBD2. The CDR3 is 16 residues long. Germline trimming cut 5 bases from V and 0 bases from J; bases unmatched to any gene: 4. Germline V gene sequence: CDR1 SGHTA, CDR2 FQGNSA. CDR3 bases: TGTGCCAGCAGCCCCCTAGCGGGGGGAAGCACAGATACGCAGTATTTT. It specifies CASSPLAGGSTDTQYF.

The chain combines TRBV7-9 with TRBJ1-1, with a weak D call TRBD1 (6 bases). Germline CDR1 SEHNR, CDR2 FQNEAQ (reference sequence). CDR3 length: 13 amino acids. Between the trimmed V and J ends, which lost 5 bases and 6 bases, there was a span of 13 bases. The CDR3: CASSPQQGSEAFF. CDR3 nucleotide sequence: TGTGCCAGCAGCCCTCAACAGGGCTCTGAAGCTTTCTTT.

The CDR3 DNA reads TGTGCCAGCAGTTCCGGATCACCCCTCCACTTT. It is translated as CASSSGSPLHF. This chain links TRBV27 with TRBJ1-6; no definite D call. The CDR3 has 11 residues. V lost 4 bases to trimming and J lost 10 bases, with 5 bases between them. Per germline, CDR1 MNHEY and CDR2 SMNVEV (reference sequence).

In this sample, this clone turned up a few times. The sample carries other DNA sequences with the same CDR3. This chain connects TRBV9 to TRBJ2-7; D might be TRBD1 (6 bases). The CDR3 runs to 14 residues. V was pared by 0 bases and J by 1 base, with 8 bases between. The germline CDR1 and CDR2 sequences are SGDLS and YYNGEE. Here the CDR3 DNA reads TGTGCCAGCAGCGTAGGGACAGTGTCCTACGAGCAGTACTTC. It encodes CASSVGTVSYEQYF. The full variable domain, with the rest looked up from reference TRBV9 and TRBJ2-7, is DSGVTQTPKHLITATGQRVTLRCSPRSGDLSVYWYQQSLDQGLQFLIQYYNGEERAKGNILERFSAQQFPDLHSELNLSSLELGDSALYFCASSVGTVSYEQYFGPGTRLTVT.

Written as DNA, the CDR3 is TGTGCCAGCAGCTTAGTTTCGGGCACTGACAATGAGCAGTTCTTC. This sequence encodes CASSLVSGTDNEQFF. This chain links TRBV7-2 with TRBJ2-1; D ambiguous. Germline V gene data show CDR1 as SGHTA and CDR2 as FQGNSA. The CDR3 contains 15 residues. V dropped 1 base and J dropped 5 bases, with 12 bases sitting between them.

J is TRBJ1-1 and V is TRBV18; D unclear. V was clipped by 3 bases and J by 7 bases, with 15 bases between them. The CDR3 extends over 14 amino acids. Germline CDR1 and CDR2: KGHSH and LQKENI. Written as DNA, the CDR3 is TGTGCCAGCTCACCGACCGACGGGTGGGGTGAAGCTTTCTTT. Its translation is CASSPTDGWGEAFF.

This clone was detected a few times. This rearrangement joins TRBV15 to TRBJ1-5; D call uncertain. This CDR3 is 15 amino acids long. The V gene's germline CDR1 is LNHNV and CDR2 YYDKDF (reference sequence). V lost 0 bases and J 1 base, leaving 7 bases between the germline ends. CDR3 loop: CATSREVQSNQPQHF. In DNA form, the CDR3 reads TGTGCCACCAGCAGAGAGGTCCAGAGCAATCAGCCCCAGCATTTT. Using reference TRBV15 and TRBJ1-5 for the parts outside the CDR3, the full variable domain is DAMVIQNPRYQVTQFGKPVTLSCSQTLNHNVMYWYQQKSSQAPKLLFHYYDKDFNNEADTPDNFQSRRPNTSFCFLDIRSPGLGDTAMYLCATSREVQSNQPQHFGDGTRLSIL.

This chain connects TRBV2 to TRBJ2-3; a weak D match, TRBD2 (5 bases). Per the germline V gene, CDR1 is SNHLY and CDR2 is FYNNEI. Trimming stripped 5 bases from V and 8 bases from J, with 8 bases between. The CDR3 runs to 11 residues. The CDR3: CASSTSGTQYF. Written as DNA, the CDR3 is TGTGCCAGCAGTACTAGTGGTACGCAGTATTTT.

The CDR3 loop is CASRSPQYF. Written as DNA, the CDR3 is TGTGCCAGCAGATCCCCGCAGTACTTC. V usage is TRBV2 and J usage is TRBJ2-7; D gene ambiguous. Germline values: CDR1 SNHLY, CDR2 FYNNEI. This CDR3 spans 9 amino acids. V lost 6 bases and J lost 9, with 6 bases in between.

This clone was counted between two and nine times. V and J are TRBV18 and TRBJ1-1, with 7 bases aligning to TRBD1. V was pared by 3 bases and J by 0 bases, with 7 bases of the junction left unmatched. The CDR3 contains 16 residues. Germline values: CDR1 KGHSH, CDR2 LQKENI. The CDR3: CASSPGQGVMNTEAFF. The CDR3 DNA reads as TGTGCCAGCTCACCTGGGCAGGGGGTTATGAACACTGAAGCTTTCTTT.

This clone showed up just a few times. DNA of the CDR3: TGTGCCAGCAGTTCGGGCGGGGCCAACCAAGAGACCCAGTACTTC. This encodes CASSSGGANQETQYF. J is TRBJ2-5 and V is TRBV28; D is perhaps TRBD2 (6 bases). The V end lost 4 bases, the J end lost 0 bases, and 12 bases lay between the germline ends. This CDR3 comprises 15 residues. CDR1 MDHEN and CDR2 SYDVKM come from the germline V gene. The full variable domain, its missing parts supplied by reference TRBV28 and TRBJ2-5, is DVKVTQSSRYLVKRTGEKVFLECVQDMDHENMFWYRQDPGLGLRLIYFSYDVKMKEKGDIPEGYSVSREKKERFSLILESASTNQTSMYLCASSSGGANQETQYFGPGTRLLVL.

This sequence joins TRBV27 and TRBJ2-5; 8 bases line up with TRBD2. Germline CDR1 is MNHEY and CDR2 is SMNVEV (reference sequence). V lost 5 bases, J lost 0 bases, and 11 bases stayed unmatched. This CDR3 spans 17 amino acids. CDR3 in DNA: TGTGCCAGCAGTCCTCTAGGAGCGGGGGACCACCAAGAGACCCAGTACTTC. Protein: CASSPLGAGDHQETQYF.

The V gene is TRBV7-3, the J gene TRBJ1-6, with D perhaps matching TRBD1 (6 bases). Germline lookup yields CDR1 SGHTA and CDR2 FQGTGA. The CDR3 is 15 residues long. The V gene lost 1 base and the J gene lost 10 bases, with 14 bases spanning the gap. The CDR3, as DNA: TGTGCCAGCAGCTTAAACGCAGGGGCTGAATCACCCCTCCACTTT. This encodes CASSLNAGAESPLHF.

This clone was seen only a few times. The chain carries TRBV6-1 and TRBJ2-5; 14 bases line up with TRBD2. J was trimmed by 4 bases and V by 0 bases; bases with no gene match: 4. Per germline, CDR1 MNHNS and CDR2 SASEGT. The CDR3 runs 17 residues. The CDR3 here is CASSEAGLAGGSETQYF. DNA for the CDR3: TGTGCCAGCAGTGAAGCAGGACTAGCGGGGGGATCAGAGACCCAGTACTTC.

This clone was detected only a few times. The chain is built from TRBV15 and TRBJ1-6, with unresolved D. V lost 0 bases to trimming and J lost 16 bases, with 28 bases between them. Germline V lookup: CDR1 LNHNV, CDR2 YYDKDF (reference sequence). This CDR3 comprises 18 residues. As DNA, the CDR3 is TGTGCCACCAGCAGAGATTCCGAGGGTATAGGAGGGCTCCGTAATCTCCACTTT. It translates to CATSRDSEGIGGLRNLHF.

The J gene is TRBJ1-1, the V gene TRBV6-5; D perhaps matches TRBD1 (5 bases). The CDR3 runs to 13 residues. Germline CDR1 and CDR2: MNHEY and SVGAGI. Trimming removed 7 bases at V and 3 bases at J, with 12 bases between. In nucleotides, the CDR3 is TGTGCCAGCAAGAAGGGGATGGACACTGAAGCTTTCTTT. It codes for CASKKGMDTEAFF.

This clone occurred a few times. This chain uses TRBV6-1 with TRBJ2-5; 10 bases agree with TRBD2. CDR1 is MNHNS, CDR2 SASEGT, per germline. J lost 2 bases, V lost 4 bases, and 7 bases had no gene match. The CDR3 covers 16 residues. The CDR3 DNA reads as TGTGCCAGCAGTGTGAGCCTAGCGGGGGAACAAGAGACCCAGTACTTC. Amino acids: CASSVSLAGEQETQYF.

V and J are TRBV5-4 and TRBJ1-2; the match to TRBD1 covers 9 bases. Germline CDR1 SGHNT, CDR2 YYREEE (reference sequence). Trimming took 4 bases from V and 7 from J; bases not matched to a gene: 8. The CDR3 has 14 amino acids. CDR3: CASSDTGTGIGYTF. The CDR3 DNA reads TGTGCCAGCAGCGACACCGGGACAGGGATTGGCTACACCTTC.

This clone was recorded at least ten times. V usage is TRBV2 and J usage is TRBJ2-2; 9 bases are shared with TRBD1. The CDR3 has 15 residues. V lost 6 bases, J lost 2 bases, and 4 bases stayed unmatched. From germline, CDR1 is SNHLY and CDR2 FYNNEI. The CDR3 sequence: CASRDRGFNTGELFF. The CDR3 nucleotides read TGTGCCAGCAGAGACAGGGGGTTCAACACCGGGGAGCTGTTTTTT.

This clone was seen a few times. The chain recombines TRBV5-1 with TRBJ2-7; maybe TRBD1 (7 bases). Germline values: CDR1 SGHRS, CDR2 YFSETQ. The CDR3 covers 15 residues. The V and J ends lost 4 bases and 2 bases respectively, with 16 bases between them. In DNA, the CDR3 is TGCGCCAGCAGCGGCGGGACAGTGCCGACCTACGAGCAGTACTTC. Translation gives CASSGGTVPTYEQYF.

The V call is TRBV7-2, the J call TRBJ2-5, with D unclear. The V gene's germline CDR1 is SGHTA and CDR2 FQGNSA. The V end was cut by 6 bases, the J end by 0 bases, with 14 bases between. The CDR3 covers 15 residues. CDR3 sequence (DNA): TGTGCCAGCAGAGCGACCCTCGGTAACCAAGAGACCCAGTACTTC. This encodes CASRATLGNQETQYF. Filled out from reference TRBV7-2 and TRBJ2-5, the complete variable domain reads GAGVSQSPSNKVTEKGKDVELRCDPISGHTALYWYRQSLGQGLEFLIYFQGNSAPDKSGLPSDRFSAERTGGSVSTLTIQRTQQEDSAVYLCASRATLGNQETQYFGPGTRLLVL.

This clone was found a few times. The gene calls are TRBV30 and TRBJ1-2; 9 bases line up with TRBD1. After removal of 0 bases from V and 5 bases from J, the junction contained 1 base not matched to a gene. Germline values: CDR1 GTSNPN, CDR2 SVGIG (reference sequence). The CDR3 loop spans 13 amino acids. Written as DNA, the CDR3 is TGTGCCTGGAGTGTTGGGACAGGGTATGGCTACACCTTC. It encodes CAWSVGTGYGYTF.

This chain joins TRBV7-9 and TRBJ1-6, with TRBD1 as a possible D gene (6 bases). The CDR3 is 15 amino acids. Germline assignment: CDR1 SEHNR and CDR2 FQNEAQ (reference sequence). V was shortened by 8 bases and J by 8 bases, with 19 bases between the two germline ends. The CDR3 coding sequence is TGTGCCAGCTCTCAGCAGGGGACAAAGGATTCACCCCTCCACTTT. It encodes CASSQQGTKDSPLHF.

V gene TRBV6-4 combines with J gene TRBJ1-1; no reliable D call. The ends were cut back, 3 bases at V and 7 bases at J, with 15 bases in the middle. Germline CDR1 and CDR2: MRHNA and SNTAGT. The CDR3 is made up of 14 amino acids. The CDR3 DNA follows: TGTGCCAGCAGTGAGACCGGCTGGCGGGGTGAAGCTTTCTTT. Translating gives CASSETGWRGEAFF.